This is a list of T cell receptor beta chains from one sample in a study of B cell selection in AIRE deficiency. The protocol was immunoSEQ multiplex PCR, while the TCRdb copy is restricted to in-frame clones and leaves out a portion. The data contain about 25,000 clones, around 97% of them singletons. The sample taken for sequencing was conventional CD4+ T cells sorted from PBMCs. The receptors originated from a human donor with AIRE deficiency. CDR3s include the opening cysteine and the closing phenylalanine or tryptophan. D genes are given only for firm matches. The size field is filled for only some rows; it gives once, few, many or a size class.

>TRBV6-5|TRBJ2-5|NA|TRBD2
TGTGCCAGCAGTTACTCTGGACTAGCGACCCAAGAGACCCAGTACTTC
CASSYSGLATQETQYF
>TRBV6-5|TRBJ2-1|NA|NA
TGTGCCAGCTGTAAGGGGACGGTCGTCGATGAGCAGTTCTTC
CASCKGTVVDEQFF
>TRBV28|TRBJ1-1|NA|NA
TGTGCCAGCAGTTTCAAACAGGGTGAAAGAAGGATCACTGAAGCTTTCTTT
CASSFKQGERRITEAFF
>TRBV7-8|TRBJ1-1|NA|NA
TGTGCCAGCAGCCCCTTCCGGGGAGTGAACACTGAAGCTTTCTTT
CASSPFRGVNTEAFF
>TRBV7-8|TRBJ1-4|once|NA
TGTGCCAGCAGCTCATGGATAGTACAGCACTTGGCGGCTAATGAAAAACTGTTTTTT
CASSSWIVQHLAANEKLFF
>TRBV19|TRBJ1-4|NA|NA
TGTGCCAGTAGTTTCTTTCTGGCCCGCCTCGGAAAACTGTTGGTTTTT
CASSFFLARLGKLLVF
>TRBV4-3|TRBJ2-3|NA|NA
TGCGCCAGCAGCCAAGCGGGTTTTGCATACACAGATACGCAGTATTTT
CASSQAGFAYTDTQYF
>TRBV6-4|TRBJ2-7|NA|TRBD2
TGTGCCAGCAGTGACCGTCAGGGACTAGCGGGAGAGAGCTTCTACGAGCAGTACTTC
CASSDRQGLAGESFYEQYF
>TRBV28|TRBJ2-3|NA|NA
TGTGCCAGCAGTTTATTGGGGGTAACCGGCACAGATACGCAGTATTTT
CASSLLGVTGTDTQYF
>TRBV7-9|TRBJ1-1|NA|NA
TGTGCCAGCAGCCCCGTGGGCAGGAGATACATGAACACTGAAGCTTTCTTT
CASSPVGRRYMNTEAFF
>TRBV5-1|TRBJ1-4|NA|NA
TGCGCCAGCAGCTTGGGACATGCAACTAATGAAAAACTGTTTTTT
CASSLGHATNEKLFF
>TRBV7-2|TRBJ1-1|NA|TRBD1
TGTGCCAGCAGCCACCCTGACAGGGGGAACACTGAAGCTTTCTTT
CASSHPDRGNTEAFF
>TRBV25-1|TRBJ2-1|NA|TRBD2
TGTGCCAGCAGTGAGCGTAGCGGGAGGGCTCGCAATGAGCAGTTCTTC
CASSERSGRARNEQFF
>TRBV20-1|TRBJ1-5|NA|NA
TGCAGTGCCGGTGGTGATCAGCCCCAGCATTTT
CSAGGDQPQHF
>TRBV19|TRBJ1-6|once|TRBD1
TGTGCCAGTAGTCCGAGACAGGGCCCGGCCCAAAATTCACCCCTCCACTTT
CASSPRQGPAQNSPLHF
>TRBV6-6|TRBJ2-5|NA|TRBD2
TGTGCCAGCAGACTATCCGGGACTAGAGACCAAGAGACCCAGTACTTC
CASRLSGTRDQETQYF
>TRBV15|TRBJ1-5|NA|NA
TGTGCCACCAGCAGAGATTTCAGGGCCACCAATCAGCCCCAGCATTTT
CATSRDFRATNQPQHF
>TRBV2|TRBJ2-2|NA|TRBD1
TGTGCCAGTGTCCGGGACAGAGACACCGGGGAGCTGTTTTTT
CASVRDRDTGELFF
>TRBV7-2|TRBJ2-1|NA|TRBD2
TGTGCCAGCAGCTTAGCGGCGGGAGGGGGCTACAATGAGCAGTTCTTC
CASSLAAGGGYNEQFF
>TRBV29-1|TRBJ2-7|NA|NA
TGCAGCGTTGTGCAAAACTCCTACGAGCAGTACTTC
CSVVQNSYEQYF
>TRBV27|TRBJ1-6|NA|NA
TGTGCCAGCAGTTTATTATCCGGGGTGGGGGTAGCACCCCTCCACTTT
CASSLLSGVGVAPLHF
>TRBV28|TRBJ1-1|NA|TRBD1
TGTGCCAGCGGGACAGGGGAAAACACTGAAGCTTTCTTT
CASGTGENTEAFF
>TRBV18|TRBJ1-1|NA|NA
TGTGCCAGCTCACCCAAGGTCAGCTTTAACACTGAAGCTTTCTTT
CASSPKVSFNTEAFF
>TRBV7-8|TRBJ1-6|NA|NA
TGTGCCAGCAGCTTACCCTCGGGGAACTCACCCCTCCACTTT
CASSLPSGNSPLHF
>TRBV4-3|TRBJ2-1|NA|NA
TGCGCCAGCAGCCAAGAAGCCTCAAATGAGCAGTTCTTC
CASSQEASNEQFF
>TRBV27|TRBJ2-7|NA|TRBD2
TGTGCCCTCATCGACCCCACTTGGAGACTAGCGGGAGTCAACGAGCAGTACTTC
CALIDPTWRLAGVNEQYF
>TRBV7-9|TRBJ2-7|NA|TRBD1
TGTGCCAGCAGCTTTCCGGGACAGTTCTACGAGCAGTACTTC
CASSFPGQFYEQYF
>TRBV2|TRBJ2-5|NA|TRBD1
TGTGCCAGCAGTAATGACAGGGGGGCGGGGGAGACCCAGTACTTC
CASSNDRGAGETQYF
>TRBV19|TRBJ2-2|NA|TRBD1
TGTGCCAGTAGTCAAGGGGGCGCTAAATTCGGGGAGCTGTTTTTT
CASSQGGAKFGELFF
>TRBV11-2|TRBJ2-7|NA|TRBD1
TGTGCCAGCAGCTTAGAAACTGGGACAGGCTACGAGCAGTACTTC
CASSLETGTGYEQYF
>TRBV10-3|TRBJ2-1|NA|TRBD2
TGTGCCATCAGGGGACTAGCGGGAGGACAAAACAATGAGCAGTTCTTC
CAIRGLAGGQNNEQFF
>TRBV19|TRBJ2-1|once|TRBD2
TGTGCCAGTAGACAGACTAGCGGGATCAATGAGCAGTTCTTC
CASRQTSGINEQFF
>TRBV10-3|TRBJ2-7|NA|NA
TGTGCCATCAGTGGAAGGCAGGACTACGAGCAGTACTTC
CAISGRQDYEQYF
>TRBV7-2|TRBJ2-5|NA|NA
TGTGCCAGCAGCTTAAGTAGCGCCGGGACCCAGGAGACCCAGTACTTC
CASSLSSAGTQETQYF
>TRBV6-5|TRBJ1-5|NA|NA
TGTGCCAGCAGTTACTCAGGGGGGCGGAATCAGCCCCAGCATTTT
CASSYSGGRNQPQHF
>TRBV7-9|TRBJ2-1|NA|TRBD1
TGTGCCAGCAGCTTAGAGGGGACAGGGGACAATGAGCAGTTCTTC
CASSLEGTGDNEQFF
>TRBV5-1|TRBJ2-7|NA|NA
TGCGCCAGCAGCTTGGGAGGGACACCAACCTACGAGCAGTACTTC
CASSLGGTPTYEQYF
>TRBV28|TRBJ2-2|once|TRBD2
TGTGCCAGCAATGTGAATAAAGGACTAGCGGGAGGTACCGGGGAGCTGTTTTTT
CASNVNKGLAGGTGELFF
>TRBV5-5|TRBJ1-2|NA|NA
TGTGCCAGCAGCGTAGTCACAGGGAACTATGGCTACACCTTC
CASSVVTGNYGYTF
>TRBV30|TRBJ1-1|NA|NA
TGTGCCTGGAGGGTGACTGTGAACACTGAAGCTTTCTTT
CAWRVTVNTEAFF
>TRBV4-2|TRBJ2-2|NA|NA
TGTGCCAGCAGCCAAGCCGTCCAGGGTAGGGGGGAGCTGTTTTTT
CASSQAVQGRGELFF
>TRBV7-2|TRBJ2-2|NA|NA
TGTGCCAGCAGCCCTCAGGGGGGGCTGGCGGGGGCCGCCGGGGAGCTGTTTTTT
CASSPQGGLAGAAGELFF
>TRBV10-3|TRBJ2-1|NA|NA
TGTGCCATCAGGGGTGCGTCCTACAATGAGCAGTTCTTC
CAIRGASYNEQFF
>TRBV7-3|TRBJ2-3|NA|NA
TGTGCCAGCAGCTTAGTTGATCCGGCAACAGATACGCAGTATTTT
CASSLVDPATDTQYF
>TRBV5-4|TRBJ2-3|NA|TRBD1
TGTGCCAGCAGTTTGACAGGGCAGGTTAGTAGCACAGATACGCAGTATTTT
CASSLTGQVSSTDTQYF
>TRBV7-9|TRBJ2-1|NA|NA
TGTGCCAGCAACGGGCCGTCGGGGTATGAGCAGTTCTTC
CASNGPSGYEQFF